What follows are 19 T cell receptor beta chains derived from one specimen sequenced in a study of cytomegalovirus exposure and HLA in healthy donors. Primers for the PCR totalled 60 Vbeta and 13 Jbeta. This table comes from immunoSEQ multiplex PCR, and its TCRdb copy is limited to in-frame clones, with some not included. Counted here are around 140,000 clones, approximately 80% occurring once; the ten biggest clones make up 5% to 7.5%. Sequencing was done on a sample of PBMCs. These receptor sequences come from a woman in her thirties or forties in good health and CMV-seropositive.

V usage is TRBV28 and J usage is TRBJ2-7, with 9 bases identical to TRBD1. Germline CDR1 MDHEN, CDR2 SYDVKM. This CDR3 is 15 amino acids long. Unmatched junction bases numbered 8, after V lost 5 bases and J lost 3 bases. The CDR3 reads CASSPHRTGDYEQYF. CDR3 sequence (DNA): TGTGCCAGCAGTCCCCATAGGACAGGGGACTACGAGCAGTACTTC.

The chain links TRBV13 to TRBJ2-2; 10 positions agree with TRBD1. The CDR3 runs 14 residues. After removal of 6 bases from V and 5 bases from J, the junction contained 3 bases not matched to a gene. Germline CDR1 reads PRHDT; CDR2 reads FYEKMQ (reference sequence). In DNA form, the CDR3 reads TGTGCCAGCAGGTCGGGACAGGGGACCGGGGAGCTGTTTTTT. The encoded protein is CASRSGQGTGELFF.

The chain couples TRBV2 to TRBJ2-3; 9 bases are a match to TRBD2. The V and J ends lost 5 bases and 3 bases, in that order; junction bases with no gene match: 6. This CDR3 comprises 15 residues. Germline CDR1 and CDR2: SNHLY and FYNNEI. The CDR3 nucleotides read TGTGCCAGCAGTCTAAAGACTAGCGGAACAGATACGCAGTATTTT. This encodes CASSLKTSGTDTQYF.

As DNA, the CDR3 is TGTGCCAGCAGCGTTCAGCAAGCGGGACCTTTCTTC. Translation: CASSVQQAGPFF. The chain uses TRBV7-2 and TRBJ2-1; 7 bases map to TRBD2. The ends lost 5 bases at V and 16 bases at J; junction bases unmatched: 11. The V gene's germline CDR1 is SGHTA and CDR2 FQGNSA. This CDR3 has 12 amino acids.

The chain joins TRBV7-9 to TRBJ1-6; unclear D gene. V was clipped by 7 bases and J by 10 bases, with 11 bases between them. This CDR3 region has 12 residues. Germline CDR1 is SEHNR and CDR2 is FQNEAQ (reference sequence). CDR3 coding DNA: TGTGCCAGCAACCTAGACCGGTCACCCCTCCACTTT. The encoded protein is CASNLDRSPLHF.

The chain joins TRBV6-6 to TRBJ2-7, with D maybe TRBD2 (6 bases). Germline V CDR1 and CDR2: MNHNY, SVGAGI (reference sequence). Trimming shortened V by 2 bases and J by 4 bases, and 6 bases separated the two germline ends. The CDR3 has 12 amino acids. The DNA of the CDR3 is TGTGCCAGCAGTTACCGGGGGTACGAGCAGTACTTC. Its translation is CASSYRGYEQYF.

This chain connects TRBV2 to TRBJ1-5; D is possibly TRBD1 (5 bases). V was pared by 8 bases and J by 4 bases, with 15 bases between. The germline CDR1 and CDR2 sequences are SNHLY and FYNNEI. The CDR3 runs to 14 residues. DNA of the CDR3: TGTGCCAGCCAAAGCCAGGGATTTAATCAGCCCCAGCATTTT. Translated: CASQSQGFNQPQHF.

This chain joins TRBV4-1 and TRBJ2-3; D is unclear. The CDR3 is 17 amino acids. With 0 bases removed from V and 5 bases from J, the gap between germline ends came to 18 bases. In germline, CDR1 is MGHRA, CDR2 YSYEKL. CDR3 region: CASSQDFRGGLGDTQYF. The CDR3 DNA reads TGCGCCAGCAGCCAAGATTTCAGAGGTGGCCTCGGAGATACGCAGTATTTT.

This chain uses TRBV7-9 with TRBJ2-5, with 11 bases identical to TRBD2. V was pared by 4 bases and J by 3 bases, with 4 bases of the junction left unmatched. The CDR3 consists of 15 residues. CDR1 and CDR2 (germline): SEHNR, FQNEAQ (reference sequence). The CDR3, as DNA: TGTGCCAGCAGCTACGGGGGACTAGCGGAAGAGACCCAGTACTTC. This gives the protein CASSYGGLAEETQYF.

This chain connects TRBV11-2 to TRBJ2-3; 7 nucleotides agree with TRBD1. With 5 bases clipped from V and 1 base from J, the junction kept 6 bases outside the gene matches. The length of the CDR3 is 15 residues. Germline-derived CDR1 and CDR2 are SGHAT and FQNNGV. CDR3 DNA: TGTGCCAGCAGCCCAGGACAGGCCGGCACAGATACGCAGTATTTT. It specifies CASSPGQAGTDTQYF.

The genes are TRBV13 and TRBJ2-2; TRBD1 agrees at 8 bases. Germline CDR1 is PRHDT and CDR2 is FYEKMQ (reference sequence). V lost 0 bases and J lost 7; bases outside the gene matches: 10. This CDR3 spans 17 amino acids. The CDR3 here is CASSLGHSGGVVGELFF. Here the CDR3 DNA reads TGTGCCAGCAGCTTAGGCCATTCAGGGGGCGTTGTCGGGGAGCTGTTTTTT.

Concerning this clone: A clone one base away is much larger, so this may be a read error. The V and J genes are TRBV7-9 and TRBJ2-2; 8 nucleotides match TRBD1. Trimming removed 5 bases from V and 1 base from J; junction bases left unmatched: 3. This CDR3 is 15 amino acids long. Germline V gives CDR1 SEHNR, CDR2 FQNEAQ (reference sequence). The CDR3 DNA follows: TGTGCCAGCAGCCCCGGGACAGGGAACACCGGGGAGCTGTTTTTT. Protein: CASSPGTGNTGELFF.

The V and J genes are TRBV7-2 and TRBJ2-3; 10 positions agree with TRBD2. The germline V gene encodes CDR1 SGHTA and CDR2 FQGNSA. This CDR3 is built from 17 residues. The ends lost 4 bases at V and 3 bases at J; junction bases unmatched: 10. CDR3 sequence reads: CASSSLSGRAVTDTQYF. The CDR3 DNA reads as TGTGCCAGCAGCTCCCTCAGCGGGAGGGCGGTAACAGATACGCAGTATTTT.

The chain employs TRBV4-1 and TRBJ2-7, with TRBD1 as a possible D gene (6 bases). The V end lost 1 base, the J end lost 2 bases, and 12 bases lay between the germline ends. Germline values: CDR1 MGHRA, CDR2 YSYEKL. The CDR3 runs to 15 residues. CDR3 sequence reads: CASSQVSQGPYEQYF. CDR3 DNA: TGCGCCAGCAGCCAAGTTTCACAGGGACCCTACGAGCAGTACTTC.

This clone occurred a few times. The chain is built from TRBV7-8 and TRBJ2-1, with TRBD2 matching 12 bases. The CDR3 loop spans 17 amino acids. V gave up 5 bases and J gave up 3 bases; unmatched junction bases: 8. Germline V CDR1 and CDR2: SGHVS, FQNEAQ. In nucleotides, the CDR3 is TGTGCCAGCAGCCCCCGGACTAGCGGGGCCTTCTACAATGAGCAGTTCTTC. The encoded protein is CASSPRTSGAFYNEQFF.

The table lists this clone with a few counts. The chain employs TRBV5-1 and TRBJ2-1; 10 nucleotides match TRBD2. The CDR3 spans 17 residues. The germline gives CDR1 SGHRS, CDR2 YFSETQ. J gave up 4 bases and V 4 bases, and 11 bases lay outside the gene matches. The CDR3, as DNA: TGCGCCAGCAGCGCGACTAGCGGGTGGACCTTATACAATGAGCAGTTCTTC. Encoded protein: CASSATSGWTLYNEQFF.

This clone was detected only once. The CDR3 region has the DNA TGTGCCAGCAGCCTCGGAGGGCTTTCCTACGAGCAGTACTTC. This encodes CASSLGGLSYEQYF. The V call is TRBV7-9, the J call TRBJ2-5; the D gene is possibly TRBD2 (6 bases). Near its end, the DNA agrees better with TRBJ2-7, so the J call may be wrong. Germline CDR1 SEHNR, CDR2 FQNEAQ (reference sequence). The CDR3 consists of 14 residues.

This chain links TRBV7-9 with TRBJ2-2; D call uncertain. Germline V gene sequence: CDR1 SEHNR, CDR2 FQNEAQ (reference sequence). This CDR3 comprises 13 residues. Trimming cost V 4 bases and J 6 bases, with 9 bases left between them. CDR3 residues: CASSSIMAGELFF. In nucleotides, the CDR3 is TGTGCCAGCAGCTCTATAATGGCCGGGGAGCTGTTTTTT.

This rearrangement joins TRBV25-1 to TRBJ1-3; D is uncertain. The CDR3 totals 11 residues. The germline V gene encodes CDR1 MGHDK and CDR2 SYGVNS. The V gene lost 7 bases and the J gene lost 10 bases, with 11 bases spanning the gap. The CDR3 loop is CASNYLGTIYF. In DNA form, the CDR3 reads TGTGCCAGCAACTACCTCGGTACCATATATTTT.